The 11 T cell receptor beta chains in this list originate from one sample, sequenced in a study of Ad26.COV2.S vaccination and SARS-CoV-2 variants. Treatment described: around 19 received Ad26.COV2.S at low or high dose, single or two shots; several received placebo; per-sample allocation not given. Sample collection was performed on day 63 after the first vaccine or placebo injection. The table came from immunoSEQ multiplex PCR; TCRdb's copy has only in-frame clones and leaves some out. Of about 350,000 clones in the sample, roughly 85% were seen once. The sample consisted of peripheral blood, taken in a trial of Ad26.COV2.S vaccine versus placebo. The source is a person between 18 and 65 years old who received the Ad26.COV2.S COVID-19 vaccine or a placebo.

The gene calls are TRBV28 and TRBJ1-5; D is unclear. Trimming removed 2 bases from V and 5 bases from J, with 16 bases in between. The germline V gene has CDR1 MDHEN and CDR2 SYDVKM. CDR3 size: 16 residues. CDR3 sequence: CASSLRSTGGDQPQHF. CDR3 in DNA: TGTGCCAGCAGTTTAAGGTCGACGGGTGGGGATCAGCCCCAGCATTTT.

This chain uses TRBV4-1 with TRBJ1-1; a weak D match, TRBD1 (5 bases). The CDR3 is made up of 19 amino acids. The germline V and J ends were trimmed by 1 base and 1 base, with 22 bases remaining between them. Germline loops: CDR1 MGHRA, CDR2 YSYEKL. CDR3 sequence reads: CASSQGPDLRTPKNTEAFF. The CDR3 DNA follows: TGCGCCAGCAGCCAAGGGCCCGATTTAAGGACACCAAAGAACACTGAAGCTTTCTTT.

This chain joins TRBV29-1 and TRBJ2-5, with D maybe TRBD2 (5 bases). Germline lookup yields CDR1 SQVTM and CDR2 ANQGSEA. V shed 8 bases and J shed 5 bases, with 15 bases lying between them. The CDR3 consists of 12 residues. The DNA for the CDR3 is TGCAGCATTTACACCCGGGGTGAGACCCAGTACTTC. This translates into CSIYTRGETQYF.

The genes are TRBV14 and TRBJ2-3; D tentatively reads TRBD1 or TRBD2 (5 bases each). CDR3 length: 14 residues. In germline, CDR1 is SGHDN, CDR2 FVKESK. V shed 3 bases and J shed 2 bases, with 9 bases lying between them. CDR3 coding DNA: TGTGCCAGCAGCCAGGCTGGGACCACAGATACGCAGTATTTT. This translates into CASSQAGTTDTQYF.

The chain combines TRBV6-5 with TRBJ1-1; D might be TRBD1 (5 bases). The CDR3 spans 15 residues. Between the trimmed V and J ends, which lost 2 bases and 5 bases, there was a span of 15 bases. Germline V gene lookup returns CDR1 MNHEY and CDR2 SVGAGI. Here the CDR3 DNA reads TGTGCCAGCAGTTACCAGGTAGGGGCGGTGACTGAAGCTTTCTTT. This sequence encodes CASSYQVGAVTEAFF.

The CDR3 reads CAVGGSSYNEQFF. The DNA of the CDR3 is TGTGCCGTTGGGGGGTCGTCCTACAATGAGCAGTTCTTC. This chain joins TRBV10-3 and TRBJ2-1; the D gene is possibly TRBD2 (6 bases). The V end was cut by 11 bases, the J end by 1 base, with 12 bases between. This CDR3 is built from 13 residues. CDR1 is ENHRY and CDR2 is SYGVKD in the germline V gene.

The chain has TRBV5-1 and TRBJ2-7, with 8 bases fitting TRBD2. The CDR3 is 13 residues long. Germline CDR1 is SGHRS and CDR2 is YFSETQ. V was clipped by 3 bases and J by 4 bases; unmatched bases: 3. The CDR3 DNA reads TGCGCCAGCAGCTCGGGAGGGGGTTACGAGCAGTACTTC. Amino acid sequence: CASSSGGGYEQYF.

The V call is TRBV18, the J call TRBJ2-7, with 13 bases matching TRBD2. Trimming removed 3 bases from V and 4 bases from J; junction bases left unmatched: 12. Germline V lookup: CDR1 KGHSH, CDR2 LQKENI. The CDR3 is 18 residues long. The CDR3 protein is CASSPLGLAGVPSYEQYF. For the CDR3, the DNA is TGTGCCAGCTCACCGCTTGGACTAGCGGGAGTCCCCAGTTACGAGCAGTACTTC.

V is TRBV11-2 and J is TRBJ2-1, with 8 bases identical to TRBD1. The ends lost 5 bases at V and 7 bases at J; junction bases unmatched: 4. The CDR3 has 13 residues. Germline CDR1 reads SGHAT; CDR2 reads FQNNGV. DNA for the CDR3: TGTGCCAGCAGCGTCAGACAGGGGAATGAGCAGTTCTTC. Its translation: CASSVRQGNEQFF.

The rearrangement uses TRBV10-1 and TRBJ2-3; D is ambiguous. Germline CDR1 WNHNN, CDR2 SYGVQD (reference sequence). V lost 4 bases and J lost 3, with 11 bases in between. The CDR3 is 14 amino acids. Here the CDR3 reads CASSGSIETDTQYF. The DNA of the CDR3 is TGCGCCAGCAGTGGCAGCATCGAGACAGATACGCAGTATTTT.

This clone has more than one count but fewer than ten. The CDR3 coding sequence is TGTGCCAGCAGTGACATGCCTAGCGGGTCCACAGATACGCAGTATTTT. It is translated as CASSDMPSGSTDTQYF. The V and J genes are TRBV6-4 and TRBJ2-3; 8 bases fit TRBD2. The V gene's germline CDR1 is MRHNA and CDR2 SNTAGT. V lost 2 bases and J lost 2; bases outside the gene matches: 6. The CDR3 extends over 16 amino acids.